The source of this T cell receptor (beta chain) is a study of T cells in Graves' hyperthyroidism and ophthalmopathy. There were TCR beta CDR3 regions amplified from RNA transcripts. During a first-round RT-PCR of the TCR CDR3, the HTBI primer set was used. TCRdb used MiXCR to reprocess the multiplex PCR reads, holding one entry per CDR3 protein. The sample holds about 610,000 distinct CDR3 sequences, about 15% seen once. Study outcomes and limitations: For ophthalmopathy, model prediction preceded onset by a median roughly 6.2 months. The authors' 13 V-J model separated ophthalmopathy from stable hyperthyroidism.

V lost 8 bases and J 11 bases, leaving 16 bases between the germline ends. This CDR3 has 13 residues. In the ophthalmopathy cohort, Clinical Activity Score was at least 3, NOSPECS grade at least 4, and duration under 3 months. Extraction of PBMCs used under 13 ml of fresh peripheral blood. As for this clonotype: No antigen is known for it.

Sequencing was done on a sample of blood. The gene calls are TRBV12-3 or TRBV12-4 and TRBJ1-6; possibly TRBD1 for D (5 bases). This TCR was sampled from a middle-aged woman with Graves' ophthalmopathy. CDR3: CASLSGGLAPLHF. DNA for the CDR3: TGTGCCAGCCTTAGCGGGGGACTGGCACCCCTCCACTTT.